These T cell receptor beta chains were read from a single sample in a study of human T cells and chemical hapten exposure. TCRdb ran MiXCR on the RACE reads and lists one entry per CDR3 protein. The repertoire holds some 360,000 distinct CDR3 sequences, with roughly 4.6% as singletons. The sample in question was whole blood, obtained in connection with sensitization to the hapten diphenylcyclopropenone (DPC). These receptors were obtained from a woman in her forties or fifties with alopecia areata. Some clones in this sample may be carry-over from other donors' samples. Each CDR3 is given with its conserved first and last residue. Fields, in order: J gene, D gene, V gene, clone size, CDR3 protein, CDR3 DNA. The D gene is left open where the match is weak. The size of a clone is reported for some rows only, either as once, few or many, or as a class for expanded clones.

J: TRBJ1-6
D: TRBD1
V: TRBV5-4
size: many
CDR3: CASSVGQDRTNSPLHF
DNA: TGTGCCAGCAGCGTTGGCCAGGACAGGACTAATTCACCCCTCCACTTT

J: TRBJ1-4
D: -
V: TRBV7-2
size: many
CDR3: CASSLRGRPVKTIHEKLFF
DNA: TGTGCCAGCAGCTTACGGGGACGCCCAGTGAAAACCATCCATGAAAAACTGTTTTTT

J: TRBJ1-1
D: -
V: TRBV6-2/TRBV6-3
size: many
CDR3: CASQNEYLNTEAFF
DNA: TGTGCCAGCCAAAATGAGTACCTCAACACTGAAGCTTTCTTT

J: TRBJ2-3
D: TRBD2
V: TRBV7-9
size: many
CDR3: CASSLGLAAQYF
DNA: TGTGCCAGCAGCTTAGGTCTAGCGGCACAGTATTTT

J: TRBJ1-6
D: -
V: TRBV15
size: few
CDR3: CATSRDRDGGPSPLHF
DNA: TGTGCCACCAGCAGAGATCGGGACGGAGGGCCCTCACCCCTCCACTTT

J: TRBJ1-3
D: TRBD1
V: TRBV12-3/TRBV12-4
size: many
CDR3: CASSTGQLISGNTIYF
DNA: TGTGCCAGCAGTACGGGACAGTTGATCTCTGGAAACACCATATATTTT

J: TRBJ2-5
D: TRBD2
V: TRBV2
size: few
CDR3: CASLPGLGFVKTQYF
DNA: TGTGCCAGCCTGCCGGGACTAGGGTTCGTAAAGACCCAGTACTTC

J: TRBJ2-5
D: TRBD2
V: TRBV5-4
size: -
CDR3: CASSLDGGRETQYF
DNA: TGTGCCAGCAGCTTGGACGGGGGGAGAGAGACCCAGTACTTC

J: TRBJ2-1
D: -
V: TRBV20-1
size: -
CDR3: CSARIALAGNEQFF
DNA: TGCAGTGCTAGAATCGCCCTTGCGGGTAATGAGCAGTTCTTC

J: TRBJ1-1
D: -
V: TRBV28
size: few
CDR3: CASSLSLNAEAFF
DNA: TGTGCCAGCAGTTTATCCCTTAACGCTGAAGCTTTCTTT

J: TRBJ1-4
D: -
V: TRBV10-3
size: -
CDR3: CATLQPDTNEKLFF
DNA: TGTGCCACCCTCCAACCAGATACTAATGAAAAACTGTTTTTT

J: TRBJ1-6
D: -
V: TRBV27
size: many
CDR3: CASSGGGSPLHF
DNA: TGTGCCAGCAGTGGGGGGGGATCACCCCTCCACTTT

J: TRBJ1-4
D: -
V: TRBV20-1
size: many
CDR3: CSARGGTINEKLFF
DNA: TGCAGTGCTAGAGGGGGGACCATTAATGAAAAACTGTTTTTT

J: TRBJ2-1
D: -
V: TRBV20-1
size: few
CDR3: CSARGLGRDEQFF
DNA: TGCAGTGCTAGGGGATTGGGCCGGGATGAGCAGTTCTTC

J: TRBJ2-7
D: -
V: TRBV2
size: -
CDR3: CASRGTLPYEQYF
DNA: TGTGCCAGCAGGGGGACCCTGCCCTACGAGCAGTACTTC

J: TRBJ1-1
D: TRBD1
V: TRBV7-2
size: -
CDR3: CASSVQGMNAEAFF
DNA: TGTGCCAGCAGTGTACAGGGGATGAACGCTGAAGCTTTCTTT

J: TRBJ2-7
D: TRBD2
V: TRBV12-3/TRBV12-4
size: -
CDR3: CASSSLAGGYYF
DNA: TGTGCCAGCAGTTCCCTAGCGGGGGGTTATTACTTC

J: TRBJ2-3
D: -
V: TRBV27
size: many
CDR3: CASSPRTAGTDTQYF
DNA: TGTGCCAGCAGTCCTAGGACGGCAGGCACAGATACGCAGTATTTT

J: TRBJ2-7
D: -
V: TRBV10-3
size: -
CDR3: CAISESRSDLAAQYF
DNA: TGTGCCATCAGTGAGTCCCGCAGTGACCTTGCGGCGCAGTACTTC

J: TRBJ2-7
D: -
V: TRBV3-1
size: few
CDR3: CASSQVGALDEQYF
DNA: TGTGCCAGCAGCCAAGTTGGGGCACTAGACGAGCAGTACTTC

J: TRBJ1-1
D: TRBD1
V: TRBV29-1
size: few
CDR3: CSVGTQGITEAFF
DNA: TGCAGCGTGGGGACACAGGGGATAACTGAAGCTTTCTTT

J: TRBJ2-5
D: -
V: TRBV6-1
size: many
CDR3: CASSEAGGPEGTQYF
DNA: TGTGCCAGCAGTGAAGCAGGGGGACCCGAGGGGACCCAGTACTTC

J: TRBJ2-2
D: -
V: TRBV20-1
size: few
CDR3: CSATSGWRGTGELFF
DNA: TGCAGTGCCACCAGTGGATGGAGGGGCACCGGGGAGCTGTTTTTT

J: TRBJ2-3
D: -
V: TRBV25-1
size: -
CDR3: CASIQGDTQYF
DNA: TGTGCCAGCATCCAGGGAGATACGCAGTATTTT

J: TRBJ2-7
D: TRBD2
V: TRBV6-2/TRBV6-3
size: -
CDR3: CASSYPGLAVYEQYF
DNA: TGTGCCAGCAGTTACCCGGGACTAGCGGTCTACGAGCAGTACTTC

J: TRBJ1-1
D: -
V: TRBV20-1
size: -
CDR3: CSVSVYTEAFF
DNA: TGCAGTGTTAGTGTATACACTGAAGCTTTCTTT

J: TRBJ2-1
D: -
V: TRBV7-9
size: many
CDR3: CASSADFSQFF
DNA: TGTGCCAGCAGCGCGGACTTTTCCCAGTTCTTC

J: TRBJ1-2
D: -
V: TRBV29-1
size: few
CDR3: CSVEEGRATF
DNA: TGCAGCGTTGAAGAGGGTCGAGCCACCTTC

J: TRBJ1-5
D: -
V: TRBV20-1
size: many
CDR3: CSVYPGGAQNQPQHF
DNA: TGCAGTGTCTATCCGGGGGGGGCGCAGAATCAGCCCCAGCATTTT

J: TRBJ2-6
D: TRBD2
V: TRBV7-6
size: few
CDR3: CASSLSGGAAGANVLTF
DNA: TGTGCCAGCAGCCTGAGCGGGGGGGCCGCTGGGGCCAACGTCCTGACTTTC

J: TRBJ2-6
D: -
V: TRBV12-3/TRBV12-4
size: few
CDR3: CASIPGTGHSGANVLTF
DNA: TGTGCCAGCATTCCCGGGACGGGCCACTCTGGGGCCAACGTCCTGACTTTC

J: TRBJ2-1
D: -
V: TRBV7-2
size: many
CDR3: CASSLAGTHPDEQFF
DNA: TGTGCCAGCAGTCTCGCCGGGACTCATCCCGATGAGCAGTTCTTC

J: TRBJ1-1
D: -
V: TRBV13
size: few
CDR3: CASTEGPTEAFF
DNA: TGTGCCAGCACCGAGGGTCCTACTGAAGCTTTCTTT

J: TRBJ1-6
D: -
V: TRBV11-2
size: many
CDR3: CASSLEPGPNSPLHF
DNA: TGTGCCAGCAGCTTAGAACCGGGTCCTAATTCACCCCTCCACTTT

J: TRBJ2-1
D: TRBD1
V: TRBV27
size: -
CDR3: CASSLGQGGYNEQFF
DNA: TGTGCCAGCAGTTTGGGACAGGGGGGCTACAATGAGCAGTTCTTC

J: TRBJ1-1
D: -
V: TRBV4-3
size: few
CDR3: CASSQTGQTTEAFF
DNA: TGCGCCAGCAGCCAAACCGGACAGACCACTGAAGCTTTCTTT

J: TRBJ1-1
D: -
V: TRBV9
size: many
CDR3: CASSVEPMQGMNTEAFF
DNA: TGTGCCAGCAGCGTAGAGCCCATGCAGGGCATGAACACTGAAGCTTTCTTT

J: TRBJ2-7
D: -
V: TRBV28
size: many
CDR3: CASSATRYEQYF
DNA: TGTGCCAGCTCCGCGACTAGGTACGAGCAGTACTTC

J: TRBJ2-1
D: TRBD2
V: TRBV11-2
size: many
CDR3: CASRLTSGSYNEQFF
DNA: TGTGCCAGCAGACTTACTAGCGGTAGTTACAATGAGCAGTTCTTC

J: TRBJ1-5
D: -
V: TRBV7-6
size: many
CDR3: CASSFYGSNQPQHF
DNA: TGTGCCAGCAGCTTTTACGGTAGCAATCAGCCCCAGCATTTT

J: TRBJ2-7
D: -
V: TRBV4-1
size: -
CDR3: CASSQPTGNVMPYEQYF
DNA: TGCGCCAGCAGCCAACCCACAGGGAACGTTATGCCCTACGAGCAGTACTTC

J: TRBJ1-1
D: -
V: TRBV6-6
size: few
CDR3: CASPLGTEAFF
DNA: TGTGCCAGCCCACTTGGCACTGAAGCTTTCTTT

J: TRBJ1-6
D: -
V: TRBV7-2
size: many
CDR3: CASSPFVGQGNSPLHF
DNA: TGTGCCAGCAGCCCATTCGTGGGGCAGGGAAATTCACCCCTCCACTTT

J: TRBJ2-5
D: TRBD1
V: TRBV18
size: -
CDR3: CASSLIRDRGRGETQYF
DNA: TGTGCCAGCTCCCTTATCCGGGACAGGGGGCGCGGTGAGACCCAGTACTTC

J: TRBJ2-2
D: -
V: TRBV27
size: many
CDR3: CASSLGSGAGELFF
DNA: TGTGCCAGCAGTTTAGGTTCTGGGGCCGGGGAGCTGTTTTTT

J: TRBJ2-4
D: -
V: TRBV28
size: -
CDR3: CASSPGAALAKNIQYF
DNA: TGTGCCAGCAGTCCAGGGGCGGCTCTAGCCAAAAACATTCAGTACTTC

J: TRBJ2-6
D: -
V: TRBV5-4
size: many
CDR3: CASSPDPGGVGSGANVLTF
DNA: TGTGCCAGCAGCCCGGACCCAGGAGGGGTCGGTTCTGGGGCCAACGTCCTGACTTTC

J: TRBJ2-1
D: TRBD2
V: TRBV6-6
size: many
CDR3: CASSAERGESLDEQFF
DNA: TGTGCCAGCAGTGCCGAACGGGGGGAGAGTTTGGATGAGCAGTTCTTC

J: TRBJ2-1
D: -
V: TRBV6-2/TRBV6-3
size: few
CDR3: CASSYGLPGHNEQFF
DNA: TGTGCCAGCAGTTACGGACTGCCGGGGCACAATGAGCAGTTCTTC

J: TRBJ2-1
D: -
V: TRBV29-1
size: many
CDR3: CSVDGSPGVPGQFF
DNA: TGCAGCGTTGACGGGAGCCCGGGAGTACCAGGGCAGTTCTTC

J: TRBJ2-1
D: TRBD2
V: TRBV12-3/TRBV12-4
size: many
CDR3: CASSSLAGNSYNEQFF
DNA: TGTGCCAGCAGCTCACTAGCGGGGAACTCCTACAATGAGCAGTTCTTC

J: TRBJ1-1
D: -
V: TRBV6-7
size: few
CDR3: CATSGGFTPPAEAFF
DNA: TGTGCCACCTCGGGGGGTTTCACCCCTCCCGCTGAAGCTTTCTTT

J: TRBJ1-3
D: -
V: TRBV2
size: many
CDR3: CASSWRISGNTIYF
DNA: TGTGCCAGCAGTTGGAGGATCTCTGGAAACACCATATATTTT

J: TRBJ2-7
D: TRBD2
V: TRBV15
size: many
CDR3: CATSRDSLAGREQYF
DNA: TGTGCCACCAGCAGAGATTCACTAGCGGGAAGGGAGCAGTACTTC